Listed below are T cell receptor beta chains from one sample, sequenced in a study of cytomegalovirus exposure and HLA in healthy donors. TCRdb's copy holds only in-frame clones and misses some; the assay was immunoSEQ multiplex PCR. This table has some 150,000 clones, approximately 80% appearing once. What was sequenced was PBMCs. The origin of the receptors is a man younger than 45 in good health and CMV-seropositive. Each CDR3 is given with its conserved first and last residue. The D gene is left open where the match is weak. Only part of the rows carry a size: once, few, many, or a class if the clone is expanded.

d_call	v_call	j_call	clone_size	cdr3_nt	cdr3_aa
TRBD1	TRBV6-1	TRBJ2-1	-	TGTGCCAGCAGTCGAGACAGGGAAAGGAATGAGCAGTTCTTC	CASSRDRERNEQFF
-	TRBV29-1	TRBJ2-3	-	TGCAGCGTTGAACGGCAGGGGATTGACACAGATACGCAGTATTTT	CSVERQGIDTDTQYF
-	TRBV25-1	TRBJ2-7	-	TGTGCCAGCATCTCGGGGTTTTCCTACGAGCAGTACTTC	CASISGFSYEQYF
TRBD1	TRBV6-5	TRBJ2-2	-	TGTGCGTCGCAGGGGGTAGCGAACACCGGGGAGCTGTTTTTT	CASQGVANTGELFF
TRBD2	TRBV6-5	TRBJ2-7	-	TGTGCCAGCAGGCAAGGCGGGAGCTCCTACGAGCAGTACTTC	CASRQGGSSYEQYF
-	TRBV27	TRBJ2-1	-	TGTGCCAGCAGACTGGGACAAACGAATGAGCAGTTCTTC	CASRLGQTNEQFF
TRBD1	TRBV10-2	TRBJ1-2	-	TGCGCCAGCAGTGAACGGACAGGAATCGCTCGGGGCTACACCTTC	CASSERTGIARGYTF
TRBD2	TRBV2	TRBJ2-2	-	TGTGCCAGAGGGACTAGCGAGACGAACACCGGGGAGCTGTTTTTT	CARGTSETNTGELFF
-	TRBV5-4	TRBJ2-6	-	TGTGCCAGCAGCTTGGTCAGGGTTGGTGGCTCTGGGGCCAACGTCCTGACTTTC	CASSLVRVGGSGANVLTF
TRBD1	TRBV14	TRBJ2-7	-	TGTGCCAGCAGCATGCAGACCGGGACAGTCTCCTACGAGCAGTACTTC	CASSMQTGTVSYEQYF
-	TRBV5-1	TRBJ2-7	-	TGCGCCAGCAGCTTGGGGACATATAGCTCCTACGAGCAGTACTTC	CASSLGTYSSYEQYF
-	TRBV25-1	TRBJ1-4	few	TGTGCCAGCAGTGCCTCCGGAGGATCGACTAATGAAAAACTGTTTTTT	CASSASGGSTNEKLFF
-	TRBV4-1	TRBJ2-7	-	TGCGCCAGCAGCCAAGAATCAGCGTCCCGGGGAAAGCAGTACTTC	CASSQESASRGKQYF
-	TRBV7-9	TRBJ1-2	once	TGTGCCAGCAGCTCTCTGATAGACTATGGCTACACCTTC	CASSSLIDYGYTF
TRBD2	TRBV7-2	TRBJ2-7	-	TGTGCCAGCAGCTTAGAAGCGGGAGTACCCGAGCAGTACTTC	CASSLEAGVPEQYF
-	TRBV9	TRBJ2-1	-	TGTGCCAGCAGCCTGAGTCGTCCCCCGCAGGGCAATGAGCAGTTCTTC	CASSLSRPPQGNEQFF
-	TRBV28	TRBJ2-7	-	TGTGCCAGCAGTTTCGGAGTCGAGCAGTACTTC	CASSFGVEQYF
TRBD1	TRBV30	TRBJ1-2	-	TGTGCCTGGGGGACAGGCGACTCCTATGGCTACACCTTC	CAWGTGDSYGYTF
-	TRBV7-2	TRBJ2-7	-	TGTGCCAGCAGCTTATTAGGTATTGGGGGCAGGGGCGAGCAGTACTTC	CASSLLGIGGRGEQYF
-	TRBV18	TRBJ1-4	-	TGTGCCAGCTCACCCGATACAGCAACTAATGAAAAACTGTTTTTT	CASSPDTATNEKLFF
TRBD1	TRBV18	TRBJ2-7	-	TGTGCCAGCTCACGGGACAGGGGGCAGGAGGGAGAGCAGTACTTC	CASSRDRGQEGEQYF
-	TRBV2	TRBJ1-3	-	TGTGCCAGCAGTGTTGGGAGGTCTGGAAACACCATATATTTT	CASSVGRSGNTIYF
-	TRBV4-1	TRBJ1-5	-	TGCGCCAGCAGCCAAGTTGGCGCCCGGGACCAGCATTTT	CASSQVGARDQHF
-	TRBV7-2	TRBJ2-7	-	TGTGCCAGCAGCTGGGGACAGACCGGGGGCGAGCAGTACTTC	CASSWGQTGGEQYF
TRBD2	TRBV7-8	TRBJ2-1	once	TGTGCCAGCAGCGCTCAGACTAGCGGCCCCTCCTACAATGAGCAGTTCTTC	CASSAQTSGPSYNEQFF
-	TRBV4-1	TRBJ2-1	few	TGCGCCAGCAGCCAGTATAGCGGAAATCCCAAAGGGGAGCAGTTCTTC	CASSQYSGNPKGEQFF
TRBD1	TRBV15	TRBJ1-4	once	TGTGCCACCAGCAGCCGTCGGACAGGGGGCTTTGGATATGAAAAACTGTTTTTT	CATSSRRTGGFGYEKLFF
TRBD1	TRBV18	TRBJ1-3	-	TGTGCCAGCTCACCGTTGGGACAGTTAACGACTGGAAACACCATATATTTT	CASSPLGQLTTGNTIYF
TRBD1	TRBV7-3	TRBJ1-2	-	TGTGCCAGCAGCGCATCCGACAGGGACTATGGCTACACCTTC	CASSASDRDYGYTF
-	TRBV30	TRBJ1-2	-	TGTGCCTGGAGTACTTCCTTTGGCTACACCTTC	CAWSTSFGYTF
-	TRBV7-8	TRBJ2-3	-	TGTGCCAGCATAGGCCTAGCAGATACGCAGTATTTT	CASIGLADTQYF
TRBD1	TRBV10-3	TRBJ2-2	few	TGTGCCATCAGTGATTTAAGACAGGGCGACACCGGGGAGCTGTTTTTT	CAISDLRQGDTGELFF
TRBD2	TRBV9	TRBJ2-1	-	TGTGCCAGCAGCGTAGATACGGGACTAGCGGGAGACGTTGAGCAGTTCTTC	CASSVDTGLAGDVEQFF
-	TRBV19	TRBJ2-1	-	TGTGCCAGTAGTATAGTAAGCGACCCGAACAATGAGCAGTTCTTC	CASSIVSDPNNEQFF
TRBD2	TRBV4-2	TRBJ2-1	-	TGTGCCAGCAGCCAACAGCGGGAGGGGGGGAGCTCCTACAATGAGCAGTTCTTC	CASSQQREGGSSYNEQFF
TRBD1	TRBV27	TRBJ2-7	-	TGTGCCAGCAGCCTCCAGAGGGGGCGTGACTCGTACTTC	CASSLQRGRDSYF
-	TRBV5-8	TRBJ1-5	-	TGTGCCAGCAGCCACCGGCAGTCAGGTCAGCCCCAGCATTTT	CASSHRQSGQPQHF
-	TRBV27	TRBJ2-1	-	TGTGCCAGCAGTTTATGGGGCGATGAGCAGTTCTTC	CASSLWGDEQFF
TRBD2	TRBV5-1	TRBJ2-7	-	TGCGCCAGCAGCCTTGGGGGGGATTACGAGCAGTACTTC	CASSLGGDYEQYF
TRBD1	TRBV5-4	TRBJ2-3	-	TGTGCCAGCAGCCCGGGGGGACAGGGACCAGATACGCAGTATTTT	CASSPGGQGPDTQYF
TRBD2	TRBV7-2	TRBJ2-1	-	TGTGCCAGCAGCTCCGGGACTAGCGGGAGGCCCGATGAGCAGTTCTTC	CASSSGTSGRPDEQFF
-	TRBV18	TRBJ2-7	-	TGTGCCAGCTCACCACCTTCACTCTCTGACTACGAGCAGTACTTC	CASSPPSLSDYEQYF
-	TRBV4-3	TRBJ1-2	-	TGCGCCAGCAGCCAAGAAGGCGGGTATGGCTACACCTTC	CASSQEGGYGYTF
TRBD2	TRBV6-1	TRBJ2-3	-	TGTGCCAGCAGTGAACTTGCGGGGGGGGATAGCGGGTACTTCACAGATACGCAGTATTTT	CASSELAGGDSGYFTDTQYF
-	TRBV6-1	TRBJ1-2	-	TGTGCCAGTGAAATACAGGCTAACTATGGCTACACCTTC	CASEIQANYGYTF
TRBD1	TRBV27	TRBJ1-6	-	TGTGCCAGCAGCTCAACTCGACAGGGGGGATCCTATAATTCACCCCTCCACTTT	CASSSTRQGGSYNSPLHF